The 28 T cell receptor beta chains presented below share a single source sample, sequenced in a study of T-cell reconstitution after alpha-beta-depleted transplantation in children. Unique molecular identifiers were incorporated during preparation of the TCRbeta library. TCRdb processed the PCR reads anew with MiXCR; each CDR3 protein has one entry. The top ten hold about 14% of the sample, which has roughly 90,000 distinct CDR3 sequences, less than 15% seen once. The sample consisted of PBMCs from the stem cell graft donor, taken from the stem cell graft. These receptors all stem from a human donor who donated a stem cell graft to a child with inherited bone marrow failure.

This clonotype appeared many times. The chain links TRBV5-1 to TRBJ2-7; no clear D gene. Looked up from germline, CDR1 is SGHRS and CDR2 is YFSETQ. This CDR3 comprises 13 residues. Trimming removed 4 bases from V and 7 bases from J, with 15 bases in between. CDR3 amino acids: CASSPEVWGEQYF. The CDR3 DNA reads as TGCGCCAGCAGCCCAGAAGTGTGGGGTGAGCAGTACTTC.

This rearrangement joins TRBV7-3 to TRBJ1-3, with 9 bases lining up with TRBD1. CDR1 is SGHTA, CDR2 FQGTGA, per germline. The CDR3 contains 16 residues. V lost 5 bases, J lost 1 base, and 6 bases stayed unmatched. For the CDR3, the DNA is TGTGCCAGCAGCCGGGACAGGGTGATTTCTGGAAACACCATATATTTT. Encoded protein: CASSRDRVISGNTIYF.

This clonotype was detected ten times or more. The chain links TRBV29-1 to TRBJ1-5; TRBD1 aligns across 8 bases. The ends lost 8 bases at V and 0 bases at J; junction bases unmatched: 9. The CDR3 runs 15 residues. CDR1 is SQVTM, CDR2 ANQGSEA, per germline. CDR3 nucleotide sequence: TGCAGCCCGGGACAGGCCACATATAGCAATCAGCCCCAGCATTTT. It specifies CSPGQATYSNQPQHF.

This clonotype occurred many times. V and J are TRBV30 and TRBJ2-1; D gene unclear. This CDR3 has 12 amino acids. Germline-derived CDR1 and CDR2 are GTSNPN and SVGIG (reference sequence). The germline V and J ends were trimmed by 0 bases and 8 bases, with 8 bases remaining between them. CDR3 bases: TGTGCCTGGAGTGTACCGGGCGATGAGCAGTTCTTC. Protein: CAWSVPGDEQFF. The full variable domain, with the rest looked up from reference TRBV30 and TRBJ2-1, is SQTIHQWPATLVQPVGSPLSLECTVEGTSNPNLYWYRQAAGRGLQLLFYSVGIGQISSEVPQNLSASRPQDRQFILSSKKLLLSDSGFYLCAWSVPGDEQFFGPGTRLTVL.

This clonotype was counted at least ten times. The chain has TRBV4-2 and TRBJ2-2; D remains unclear. CDR1 and CDR2 from the germline V gene are LGHNA and YNFKEQ. This CDR3 is built from 17 residues. V gave up 0 bases and J gave up 6 bases, with 17 bases separating them. CDR3 loop: CASSQDRNILLAGELFF. CDR3 sequence (DNA): TGTGCCAGCAGCCAAGATCGGAATATCTTGTTGGCCGGGGAGCTGTTTTTT.

This clonotype was observed many times. The chain is built from TRBV7-2 and TRBJ2-3; 10 nucleotides agree with TRBD1. The germline gives CDR1 SGHTA, CDR2 FQGNSA. The CDR3 runs to 17 residues. V was clipped by 5 bases and J by 4 bases; unmatched bases: 12. In DNA, the CDR3 is TGTGCCAGCAGCCCCACCGGGACAGGGGAAGGTCCAGATACGCAGTATTTT. Translation: CASSPTGTGEGPDTQYF.

This clonotype has ten or more counts. The rearrangement uses TRBV6-2 or TRBV6-3 and TRBJ1-2; TRBD1 aligns across 7 bases. This CDR3 comprises 12 residues. The V gene's germline CDR1 is MNHEY and CDR2 SVGEGT. V dropped 6 bases and J dropped 5; count of bases not matched to a gene: 3. The CDR3 here is CASRGTAYGYTF. For the CDR3, the DNA is TGTGCCAGCAGAGGGACAGCTTATGGCTACACCTTC.

This clonotype was recorded many times. J is TRBJ2-1 and V is TRBV7-2, with 7 bases lining up with TRBD2. V dropped 3 bases and J dropped 10; count of bases not matched to a gene: 9. The germline V gene encodes CDR1 SGHTA and CDR2 FQGNSA. The CDR3 runs to 14 residues. CDR3 sequence reads: CASSLQPAGREQFF. The CDR3 DNA is TGTGCCAGCAGCTTGCAGCCAGCGGGGAGGGAGCAGTTCTTC.

CDR3 bases: TGTGCCAGCAGCCTCCTCCCGGCCTACAATGAGCAGTTCTTC. This gives the protein CASSLLPAYNEQFF. The chain recombines TRBV7-3 with TRBJ2-1; D call uncertain. Trimming removed 5 bases at V and 2 bases at J, with 10 bases between. The germline CDR1 and CDR2 sequences are SGHTA and FQGTGA. The CDR3 spans 14 residues.

In its sample, this clonotype was seen many times. This rearrangement joins TRBV11-2 to TRBJ1-6; 8 bases are a match to TRBD1. CDR1 and CDR2 from the germline V gene are SGHAT and FQNNGV. The CDR3 is 18 amino acids. V lost 3 bases to trimming and J lost 8 bases; unmatched junction nucleotides: 15. The CDR3 region is CASSFGQGLGLMDSPLHF. The DNA for the CDR3 is TGTGCCAGCAGCTTTGGACAGGGCCTAGGGTTGATGGATTCACCCCTCCACTTT.

This clonotype was counted between two and nine times. The chain joins TRBV4-2 to TRBJ1-2; 7 bases are a match to TRBD1. V was pared by 0 bases and J by 1 base, with 5 bases of the junction left unmatched. Germline CDR1 is LGHNA and CDR2 is YNFKEQ. The CDR3 is made up of 16 amino acids. CDR3 nucleotides: TGTGCCAGCAGCCAAGAGGACAGGAACCATAACTATGGCTACACCTTC. Its translation is CASSQEDRNHNYGYTF.

This clonotype was observed at least ten times. The rearrangement joins TRBV5-1 to TRBJ1-1; TRBD1 might be the D (5 bases). This CDR3 comprises 12 residues. The V end lost 2 bases, the J end lost 8 bases, and 10 bases lay between the germline ends. Germline CDR1 SGHRS, CDR2 YFSETQ. CDR3 sequence: CASSFGEGEAFF. In DNA, the CDR3 is TGCGCCAGCAGCTTTGGTGAGGGGGAAGCTTTCTTT. Drawing the rest from reference TRBV5-1 and TRBJ1-1, the complete variable domain is KAGVTQTPRYLIKTRGQQVTLSCSPISGHRSVSWYQQTPGQGLQFLFEYFSETQRNKGNFPGRFSGRQFSNSRSEMNVSTLELGDSALYLCASSFGEGEAFFGQGTRLTVV.

The genes are TRBV20-1 and TRBJ1-3; no clear D gene. The V gene lost 2 bases and the J gene lost 2 bases, with 13 bases spanning the gap. The germline gives CDR1 DFQATT, CDR2 SNEGSKA (reference sequence). There are 15 residues in the CDR3. The CDR3 reads CSARRDHGTGNTIYF. DNA for the CDR3: TGCAGTGCTAGACGGGATCATGGGACTGGAAACACCATATATTTT.

A word on this clonotype: One end of the junction varies from germline; a read error may be responsible. The rearrangement joins TRBV9 to TRBJ2-1; tentative D call: TRBD1 (6 bases). The CDR3 contains 15 residues. The germline gives CDR1 SGDLS, CDR2 YYNGEE. The CDR3 DNA reads TGTGCCGGCAGCTCTGGGGGCAACAGGTACAATGAGCAGTTCTTC. This codes for CAGSSGGNRYNEQFF.

The chain joins TRBV7-2 to TRBJ2-7; D gene uncertain. V was clipped by 5 bases and J by 2 bases, with 13 bases between them. This CDR3 has 14 amino acids. Germline assignment: CDR1 SGHTA and CDR2 FQGNSA. The CDR3 DNA sequence: TGTGCCAGCAGCCGGCCGGGCCCCACCTACGAGCAGTACTTC. Its protein product is CASSRPGPTYEQYF. The complete variable domain, with remaining parts taken from reference TRBV7-2 and TRBJ2-7, reads GAGVSQSPSNKVTEKGKDVELRCDPISGHTALYWYRQSLGQGLEFLIYFQGNSAPDKSGLPSDRFSAERTGGSVSTLTIQRTQQEDSAVYLCASSRPGPTYEQYFGPGTRLTVT.

This clonotype came up many times. V usage is TRBV12-5 and J usage is TRBJ1-3; no definite D call. Trimming pared 4 bases from V and 8 bases from J, leaving 9 bases between. The V gene's germline CDR1 is LGHNT and CDR2 FRNRAP. The CDR3 covers 12 residues. CDR3 residues: CASGSYSDTIYF. The CDR3 DNA sequence: TGTGCTAGTGGTTCATACAGCGACACCATATATTTT. Based on the CDR3 plus reference TRBV12-5 and TRBJ1-3, the full variable domain is DARVTQTPRHKVTEMGQEVTMRCQPILGHNTVFWYRQTMMQGLELLAYFRNRAPLDDSGMPKDRFSAEMPDATLATLKIQPSEPRDSAVYFCASGSYSDTIYFGEGSWLTVV.

There are many counts of this clonotype. The gene calls are TRBV5-1 and TRBJ1-1; no firm D call. Between the trimmed V and J ends, which lost 0 bases and 1 base, there was a span of 7 bases. CDR1 and CDR2 (germline): SGHRS, YFSETQ. The CDR3 is made up of 14 amino acids. Here the CDR3 DNA reads TGCGCCAGCAGCTTGGACGGCCAGAACACTGAAGCTTTCTTT. Amino acids: CASSLDGQNTEAFF.

This clonotype was picked up many times. V and J are TRBV7-9 and TRBJ1-4; D is uncertain. CDR3 length: 12 amino acids. Trimming cost V 5 bases and J 7 bases, with 8 bases left between them. Germline V CDR1 and CDR2: SEHNR, FQNEAQ (reference sequence). CDR3 in DNA: TGTGCCAGCAGCCCGGGAGGTGAAAAACTGTTTTTT. Protein product: CASSPGGEKLFF.

This clonotype appeared many times. J is TRBJ1-2 and V is TRBV27, with D unresolved. V dropped 4 bases and J dropped 1 base, with 13 bases sitting between them. This CDR3 comprises 15 residues. Germline CDR1 reads MNHEY; CDR2 reads SMNVEV (reference sequence). The CDR3 region is CASSSGRHLNYGYTF. The CDR3 coding sequence is TGTGCCAGCAGTTCCGGCCGCCACCTTAACTATGGCTACACCTTC.

This clonotype was counted many times. The rearrangement joins TRBV27 to TRBJ2-2, with TRBD1 identical over 10 bases. The length of the CDR3 is 15 residues. CDR1 is MNHEY, CDR2 SMNVEV, per germline (reference sequence). V lost 6 bases and J lost 3; bases outside the gene matches: 4. CDR3 protein: CASRPTGGYTGELFF. The CDR3 DNA reads as TGTGCCAGCAGACCGACAGGGGGCTACACCGGGGAGCTGTTTTTT.

This clonotype has a count of ten or more. The V gene is TRBV7-2, the J gene TRBJ2-7; 9 bases fit TRBD1. V dropped 5 bases and J dropped 3; count of bases not matched to a gene: 8. The CDR3 sequence is 15 residues long. Germline V gene sequence: CDR1 SGHTA, CDR2 FQGNSA. CDR3 sequence: CASSRMDRGGYEQYF. The CDR3 DNA sequence: TGTGCCAGCAGCCGTATGGACAGGGGAGGCTACGAGCAGTACTTC.

This chain joins TRBV11-1 and TRBJ2-2; 8 bases line up with TRBD1. Per germline, CDR1 SGHAT and CDR2 FQDESV (reference sequence). The CDR3 is 15 amino acids. After removal of 5 bases from V and 4 bases from J, the junction contained 6 bases not matched to a gene. The CDR3 nucleotides read TGTGCCAGCAGCCCCAGGACAGGGATCACCGGGGAGCTGTTTTTT. Protein: CASSPRTGITGELFF.

This clonotype occurred many times. Here the CDR3 reads CASSWSSGRNSPLHF. Written as DNA, the CDR3 is TGTGCCAGCAGCTGGAGCTCAGGGCGGAATTCACCCCTCCACTTT. The chain has TRBV14 and TRBJ1-6; possibly TRBD1 for D (5 bases). Germline assignment: CDR1 SGHDN and CDR2 FVKESK. This CDR3 spans 15 amino acids. V was shortened by 5 bases and J by 7 bases, with 15 bases between the two germline ends.

This clonotype came up a few times. The rearrangement uses TRBV18 and TRBJ1-6; D ambiguous. This CDR3 is built from 13 residues. The germline V gene encodes CDR1 KGHSH and CDR2 LQKENI. V gave up 3 bases and J gave up 8 bases, with 8 bases separating them. The CDR3 spells CASSPHTDSPLHF. In nucleotides, the CDR3 is TGTGCCAGCTCACCTCATACCGATTCACCCCTCCACTTT.

A few counts support this clonotype. CDR3 residues: CASSTTGGFQPQHF. The CDR3 nucleotides are TGTGCCAGTAGTACTACAGGGGGTTTCCAGCCCCAGCATTTT. The chain recombines TRBV19 with TRBJ1-5, with 8 bases that match TRBD1. The CDR3 loop spans 14 amino acids. Germline assignment: CDR1 LNHDA and CDR2 SQIVND (reference sequence). With V trimmed by 4 bases and J by 7 bases, 6 bases remained unmatched.

Many counts were recorded for this clonotype. The chain couples TRBV29-1 to TRBJ1-1, with 10 positions matching TRBD1. The germline CDR1 and CDR2 sequences are SQVTM and ANQGSEA. This CDR3 comprises 12 residues. With V trimmed by 6 bases and J by 10 bases, 8 bases remained unmatched. The CDR3 loop is CSVGQGDLRAFF. CDR3 nucleotides: TGCAGCGTCGGACAGGGGGACCTTAGAGCTTTCTTT.

The chain has TRBV18 and TRBJ2-1, with a weak D call TRBD1 (5 bases). There are 15 residues in the CDR3. Trimming took off 2 bases at V and 7 bases at J, with 15 bases between the two ends. Germline loops: CDR1 KGHSH, CDR2 LQKENI. The CDR3, as DNA: TGTGCCAGCTCACCAAGCCAGGGCCATACGAATGAGCAGTTCTTC. Amino acids: CASSPSQGHTNEQFF.

This clonotype came up many times. The CDR3 DNA reads as TGTGCCAGCAGTTACGGTGACAGGGGGAGGAACACTGAAGCTTTCTTT. The encoded protein is CASSYGDRGRNTEAFF. The genes are TRBV6-2 or TRBV6-3 and TRBJ1-1; 9 bases fit TRBD1. V was clipped by 2 bases and J by 1 base; unmatched bases: 5. The CDR3 spans 16 residues. Germline-derived CDR1 and CDR2 are MNHEY and SVGEGT.